This T cell receptor beta chain was obtained from a study of blood T cell repertoires in COVID-19. The CDR3 covers 12 residues. Per the original data handling: Quantification of nucleated cells was approximated via reference gene primer amplification. TCRdb keeps only in-frame clones here, not all; method: immunoSEQ multiplex PCR. The DNA was the basis for D and trimming; V, J and clone size are from that table. This table has around 270,000 clones, more than 85% appearing once. The TCR sequence derives from a person aged 18-30 years with COVID-19, enrolled during active disease. V is TRBV21-1 and J is TRBJ2-3; TRBD2 was called by the table and not checked on the DNA. TRBV21-1 is classified as a pseudogene. Sequenced material: peripheral blood. CDR3 loop: CASSKNRDTQYF. CDR3 in DNA: TGTGCCAGCAGCAAAAATAGAGATACGCAGTATTTT.